This entry is about one TCR beta chain. This CDR3 region has 15 residues. Germline lookup yields CDR1 KGHDR and CDR2 SFDVKD. J gave up 7 bases and V 4 bases, and 10 bases lay outside the gene matches. This entry comes from a study of blood T cell repertoires in COVID-19. Data came from immunoSEQ multiplex PCR; TCRdb stores just in-frame clones and leaves some out. The profile shows about 330,000 clones, roughly 90% of them singletons. The V gene is TRBV24-1, the J gene TRBJ1-2, with 8 bases that match TRBD1. The sample comprised peripheral blood. The sequence was collected from a woman aged 50 to 65 with active or convalescent COVID-19. The CDR3 sequence: CATSDPDGQGGGYTF. CDR3 in DNA: TGTGCCACCAGTGACCCTGACGGACAGGGTGGTGGCTACACCTTC.